Presented here are 27 T cell receptor beta chains from one specimen sequenced in a study of human T cells and chemical hapten exposure. MiXCR, applied by TCRdb to the RACE reads, yields one record per CDR3 protein. This repertoire shows roughly 52,000 distinct CDR3 sequences, 9.9% found once; its top ten account for over 1.5%. As for time point: patch test 2, 6 weeks after DPC sensitization. Treatment indicated: therapeutic diphenylcyclopropenone sensitization with weekly scalp DPC. The specimen was whole blood, collected in connection with sensitization to the hapten diphenylcyclopropenone (DPC). The receptors here all came from a woman aged 50 to 60 with alopecia areata. Some clones in this sample may be carry-over from other donors' samples.

This clonotype was counted many times. J is TRBJ2-7 and V is TRBV18; no firm D call. Deletions cut 4 bases from V and 7 bases from J, with 8 bases between. Germline-derived CDR1 and CDR2 are KGHSH and LQKENI. The CDR3 loop spans 11 amino acids. CDR3 in amino acids: CASSRTLEQYF. The CDR3 DNA reads TGTGCCAGCTCACGCACCCTGGAGCAGTACTTC.

This clonotype was detected only a few times. This chain connects TRBV20-1 to TRBJ1-1; 8 nucleotides match TRBD1. J gave up 10 bases and V 2 bases, and 9 bases lay outside the gene matches. From germline, CDR1 is DFQATT and CDR2 SNEGSKA (reference sequence). This CDR3 has 13 residues. The CDR3 nucleotides read TGCAGTGCTAGATGGCAGGGGGCGATATTAGCTTTCTTT. Its translation is CSARWQGAILAFF.

The gene calls are TRBV9 and TRBJ1-1; weak D call: TRBD1 (5 bases). This CDR3 region has 12 residues. Per the germline V gene, CDR1 is SGDLS and CDR2 is YYNGEE. Trimming removed 4 bases at V and 10 bases at J, with 14 bases between. CDR3 sequence (DNA): TGTGCCAGCAGCCAGACCGGGACGATAGCTTTCTTT. This sequence encodes CASSQTGTIAFF.

This clonotype was seen more than once but under ten times. Here the CDR3 DNA reads TGTGCCAGCAGCCCGACTAGCGGGAGTCTAAATGAGCAGTTCTTC. It specifies CASSPTSGSLNEQFF. The rearrangement uses TRBV7-9 and TRBJ2-1; 12 bases line up with TRBD2. The junction had 6 bases not matched to a gene; V was cut back by 5 bases and J by 7 bases. Germline V lookup: CDR1 SEHNR, CDR2 FQNEAQ (reference sequence). CDR3 size: 15 residues.

The chain joins TRBV7-9 to TRBJ1-6; 10 bases agree with TRBD1. Unmatched junction bases numbered 3, after V lost 6 bases and J lost 7 bases. The CDR3 spans 14 residues. Germline V gene sequence: CDR1 SEHNR, CDR2 FQNEAQ (reference sequence). CDR3 sequence: CASSWDRGNSPLHF. The CDR3 DNA reads TGTGCCAGCAGTTGGGACAGGGGAAATTCACCCCTCCACTTT.

This clonotype showed up many times. The rearrangement links TRBV2 to TRBJ2-1; TRBD1 aligns across 7 bases. Germline V gene sequence: CDR1 SNHLY, CDR2 FYNNEI. V lost 3 bases and J lost 7; bases outside the gene matches: 9. The CDR3 is made up of 15 amino acids. Here the CDR3 reads CASSDRAGGENEQFF. CDR3 in DNA: TGTGCCAGCAGTGATAGGGCAGGGGGAGAAAATGAGCAGTTCTTC. Looking up the rest from reference TRBV2 and TRBJ2-1 gives the full variable domain: EPEVTQTPSHQVTQMGQEVILRCVPISNHLYFYWYRQILGQKVEFLVSFYNNEISEKSEIFDDQFSVERPDGSNFTLKIRSTKLEDSAMYFCASSDRAGGENEQFFGPGTRLTVL.

The table lists this clonotype with many counts. The V call is TRBV10-3, the J call TRBJ1-5; D might be TRBD1 (5 bases). V gave up 4 bases and J gave up 8 bases, with 9 bases separating them. The CDR3 extends over 12 amino acids. Germline CDR1 ENHRY, CDR2 SYGVKD. CDR3 coding DNA: TGTGCCATCAGTGGGGGGAGTGAGCCCCAGCATTTT. The encoded protein is CAISGGSEPQHF.

The CDR3 region has the DNA TGCAGCGTCCTTCTTAGGGGGAGAATCTCCTACGAGCAGTACTTC. Amino acids: CSVLLRGRISYEQYF. The rearrangement links TRBV29-1 to TRBJ2-7; D possibly corresponds to TRBD1 (6 bases). This CDR3 region has 15 residues. Germline V gives CDR1 SQVTM, CDR2 ANQGSEA. V was cut by 6 bases and J by 0 bases, with 18 bases left in between.

Notes on this clonotype: One end of the junction does not line up with germline, which may come from a read error. The chain is built from TRBV4-2 and TRBJ1-5; possible D gene TRBD1, 5 bases. The CDR3 loop spans 15 amino acids. Germline V gene data show CDR1 as LGHNA and CDR2 as YNFKEQ. CDR3 region: CTSSPGPSSNQPQHF. As DNA, the CDR3 is TGTACCAGCAGCCCGGGGCCCTCTAGCAATCAGCCCCAGCATTTT.

Note on this clonotype: A read error is possible here, since a much larger clone lies one base away. This sequence joins TRBV13 and TRBJ1-4; weak D call: TRBD1 (6 bases). V was cut by 3 bases and J by 8 bases, with 13 bases left in between. The CDR3 contains 14 residues. From germline, CDR1 is PRHDT and CDR2 FYEKMQ (reference sequence). The CDR3 DNA follows: TGTGCCAGCAGCTTCTCAGGGGTTGGGGAAAAACTGTTTTTT. Amino acid sequence: CASSFSGVGEKLFF.

This chain connects TRBV4-2 to TRBJ2-1; D is tentatively TRBD1 or TRBD2 (5 bases each). CDR3 length: 14 residues. V was pared by 3 bases and J by 6 bases, with 12 bases between. The germline gives CDR1 LGHNA, CDR2 YNFKEQ. The CDR3 spells CASSQGVEVNEQFF. Written as DNA, the CDR3 is TGTGCCAGCAGCCAGGGGGTTGAGGTCAATGAGCAGTTCTTC.

This clonotype came up a few times. The V and J genes are TRBV15 and TRBJ1-6; D might be TRBD1 (5 bases). The CDR3 loop spans 13 amino acids. CDR1 and CDR2 from the germline V gene are LNHNV and YYDKDF (reference sequence). Trimming removed 5 bases at V and 12 bases at J, with 14 bases between. The CDR3: CATSDSTARPLHF. Written as DNA, the CDR3 is TGTGCCACCAGCGATTCGACAGCCAGACCCCTCCACTTT.

This clonotype was counted a few times. The rearrangement links TRBV20-1 to TRBJ1-1, with 9 bases aligning to TRBD1. The V gene's germline CDR1 is DFQATT and CDR2 SNEGSKA (reference sequence). Trimming at V came to 8 bases and at J to 4 bases, leaving 17 bases not matched to a gene. The CDR3 has 16 amino acids. Written as DNA, the CDR3 is TGCAGTCCCAGCGGGGTGGGACAGGGCCTGGGCACTGAAGCTTTCTTT. Its protein product is CSPSGVGQGLGTEAFF.

This clonotype was recorded at least ten times. The chain couples TRBV5-1 to TRBJ2-1; 8 positions agree with TRBD1. The V gene end was trimmed by 6 bases and the J gene end by 13 bases; junction bases not matched to a gene: 21. This CDR3 region has 16 residues. Germline V gene data show CDR1 as SGHRS and CDR2 as YFSETQ. CDR3 nucleotide sequence: TGCGCCAGCAACCAAATTGAGACAGGGGCCCTAAATAGACAGTTCTTC. Its translation is CASNQIETGALNRQFF. The full variable domain, its missing parts supplied by reference TRBV5-1 and TRBJ2-1, is KAGVTQTPRYLIKTRGQQVTLSCSPISGHRSVSWYQQTPGQGLQFLFEYFSETQRNKGNFPGRFSGRQFSNSRSEMNVSTLELGDSALYLCASNQIETGALNRQFFGPGTRLTVL.

The J gene is TRBJ2-7, the V gene TRBV10-3; D gene unclear. Trimming removed 2 bases from V and 4 bases from J, with 3 bases in between. CDR1 is ENHRY, CDR2 SYGVKD, per germline. The CDR3 is 11 residues long. The CDR3 spells CAISEEYEQYF. In DNA, the CDR3 is TGTGCCATCAGTGAGGAATACGAGCAGTACTTC.

The chain combines TRBV18 with TRBJ2-7, with 11 bases that match TRBD2. This CDR3 region has 16 residues. Germline CDR1 and CDR2: KGHSH and LQKENI. The V segment lost 3 bases and the J segment 3 bases; nucleotides outside the gene matches: 7. The chain's CDR3 is CASSPNSGRVFYEQYF. The CDR3 region has the DNA TGTGCCAGCTCACCTAATAGCGGGAGGGTGTTCTACGAGCAGTACTTC.

A few counts support this clonotype. This chain connects TRBV24-1 to TRBJ2-3; the D gene is possibly TRBD1 (5 bases). V lost 2 bases and J 2 bases, leaving 16 bases between the germline ends. Per the germline V gene, CDR1 is KGHDR and CDR2 is SFDVKD. The CDR3 extends over 17 amino acids. This chain's CDR3 is CATSDSAEMTVTDTQYF. DNA for the CDR3: TGTGCCACCAGTGATTCTGCCGAAATGACAGTCACAGATACGCAGTATTTT.

This clonotype occurred a few times. The V gene is TRBV18, the J gene TRBJ1-6; maybe TRBD1 (5 bases). The ends were cut back, 4 bases at V and 7 bases at J, with 14 bases in the middle. CDR1 and CDR2 from the germline V gene are KGHSH and LQKENI. This CDR3 has 15 amino acids. Here the CDR3 reads CASSRGDPINSPLHF. Here the CDR3 DNA reads TGTGCCAGCTCACGAGGGGACCCTATCAATTCACCCCTCCACTTT.

This clonotype was found many times. The chain recombines TRBV12-3 or TRBV12-4 with TRBJ1-1; unclear D gene. Deletions cut 3 bases from V and 0 bases from J, with 2 bases between. The CDR3 runs 12 residues. CDR3 loop: CASSFLNTEAFF. Here the CDR3 DNA reads TGTGCCAGCAGTTTCTTGAACACTGAAGCTTTCTTT.

This clonotype was recorded a few times. The chain carries TRBV6-1 and TRBJ2-1; D may be TRBD1 (6 bases). Trimming left V 8 bases short and J 9 bases short, with 11 bases between. CDR1 is MNHNS, CDR2 SASEGT, per germline. This CDR3 comprises 11 residues. CDR3 region: CASGGPTEQFF. The CDR3 nucleotides are TGTGCCAGCGGGGGCCCTACTGAGCAGTTCTTC.

The rearrangement links TRBV20-1 to TRBJ2-1; TRBD1 might be the D (6 bases). The CDR3 consists of 13 residues. Per germline, CDR1 DFQATT and CDR2 SNEGSKA (reference sequence). Trimming shortened V by 5 bases and J by 6 bases, and 14 bases separated the two germline ends. The CDR3 loop is CSASGTLLNEQFF. CDR3 DNA sequence: TGCAGTGCTTCCGGGACACTACTCAATGAGCAGTTCTTC.

In this sample, this clonotype turned up a few times. The V call is TRBV5-8, the J call TRBJ1-1; D gene ambiguous. The CDR3 has 13 amino acids. Per the germline V gene, CDR1 is SGHTS and CDR2 is YDEGEE. V was cut by 0 bases and J by 11 bases, with 14 bases left in between. The CDR3: CASSLELYRGAFF. The CDR3 DNA follows: TGTGCCAGCAGCTTGGAGTTATACCGTGGGGCTTTCTTT.

This clonotype was seen ten or more times. The chain uses TRBV18 and TRBJ2-5; 7 positions match TRBD2. V trimming: 4 bases; J trimming: 1 base; junction bases outside the gene matches: 3. The CDR3 covers 14 residues. Germline V CDR1 and CDR2: KGHSH, LQKENI. The CDR3 loop reads CASSRASGQETQYF. CDR3 DNA sequence: TGTGCCAGCTCACGGGCTAGCGGCCAAGAGACCCAGTACTTC.

The V call is TRBV28, the J call TRBJ1-5; D gene ambiguous. Germline V CDR1 and CDR2: MDHEN, SYDVKM. Trimming left V 6 bases short and J 6 bases short, with 21 bases between. The CDR3 sequence is 16 residues long. CDR3 nucleotides: TGTGCCAGCAGCTCCGTACCTCTATTACGCGGTCAGCCCCAGCATTTT. Translated: CASSSVPLLRGQPQHF.

The chain joins TRBV7-8 to TRBJ2-5, with a tentative D call TRBD1 (5 bases). Per the germline V gene, CDR1 is SGHVS and CDR2 is FQNEAQ. Trimming took off 5 bases at V and 4 bases at J, with 17 bases between the two ends. This CDR3 has 15 amino acids. CDR3 loop: CASSPRTNLGETQYF. The CDR3 region has the DNA TGTGCCAGCAGCCCGAGGACAAATTTGGGAGAGACCCAGTACTTC.

This clonotype appeared a few times. The gene calls are TRBV11-2 and TRBJ1-2; no clear D. The germline gives CDR1 SGHAT, CDR2 FQNNGV. Trimming removed 1 base at V and 7 bases at J, with 10 bases between. The CDR3 runs to 13 residues. CDR3 residues: CASSLGRERGYTF. The CDR3 DNA is TGTGCCAGCAGCTTAGGCCGTGAACGTGGCTACACCTTC.

The chain has TRBV12-3 or TRBV12-4 and TRBJ2-7; TRBD1 matches at 9 bases. J lost 6 bases, V lost 2 bases, and 5 bases had no gene match. CDR3 length: 14 amino acids. The CDR3 reads CASSLRQGGSEQYF. CDR3 bases: TGTGCCAGCAGTTTACGACAGGGGGGCTCCGAGCAGTACTTC.